Below, 18 T cell receptor beta chains from the same sample are listed, as sequenced in a study of shared T cell receptors in the human thymus. Sequencing was performed with immunoSEQ multiplex PCR; in TCRdb, only in-frame clones are kept and a portion is missing. The profile shows some 660,000 clones, around 87% of them singletons. The data were also submitted as part of a second study, on human thymus T cells.

The sample comprised thymocytes. All receptors come from a boy in the first two years of life with a congenital heart defect.

The V gene is TRBV28, the J gene TRBJ1-2, with a possible D match to TRBD1 (5 bases). Trimming removed 7 bases at V and 2 bases at J, with 20 bases between. The CDR3 has 16 amino acids. Germline V lookup: CDR1 MDHEN, CDR2 SYDVKM. In DNA, the CDR3 is TGTGCCAGCATCAATAGGGGCCAGGGATACAACTATGGCTACACCTTC. Translating it yields CASINRGQGYNYGYTF.

The V gene is TRBV28, the J gene TRBJ2-1, with 11 nucleotides matching TRBD1. The trim removed 5 bases at V and 2 bases at J, leaving 5 bases unmatched. Germline V gene lookup returns CDR1 MDHEN and CDR2 SYDVKM. The CDR3 has 16 amino acids. CDR3 bases: TGTGCCAGCAGTCCAAGGACAGGGGGCGCCTACAATGAGCAGTTCTTC. Translating it yields CASSPRTGGAYNEQFF.

V usage is TRBV6-1 and J usage is TRBJ1-1; D not resolved. The CDR3 length is 12 residues. Germline CDR1 reads MNHNS; CDR2 reads SASEGT. The germline V and J ends were trimmed by 7 bases and 6 bases, with 12 bases remaining between them. CDR3 protein: CASNPLGSEAFF. DNA for the CDR3: TGTGCCAGCAACCCCCTGGGCTCTGAAGCTTTCTTT.

The gene calls are TRBV7-3 and TRBJ2-5; 9 positions agree with TRBD2. Germline CDR1 SGHTA, CDR2 FQGTGA. The CDR3 loop spans 15 amino acids. V shed 0 bases and J 5 bases; nucleotides not matched to a gene: 4. The CDR3 bases are TGTGCCAGCAGCTTAACTAGCGGGGGTGGGGAGACCCAGTACTTC. Translation gives CASSLTSGGGETQYF.

The gene calls are TRBV5-1 and TRBJ2-5, with 7 bases lining up with TRBD1. Losses at the gene ends were 4 bases for V and 4 bases for J; bases not matched to a gene: 10. This CDR3 spans 15 amino acids. Germline V gene lookup returns CDR1 SGHRS and CDR2 YFSETQ. CDR3 DNA: TGCGCCAGCAGCCCCGGACAGGCAGGTCGAGAGACCCAGTACTTC. It yields the protein CASSPGQAGRETQYF.

The chain combines TRBV28 with TRBJ2-3, with a tentative D call TRBD2 (5 bases). Trimming removed 10 bases from V and 3 bases from J, with 11 bases in between. The germline V gene encodes CDR1 MDHEN and CDR2 SYDVKM. CDR3 length equals 12 residues. The CDR3 sequence is CATNTGTDTQYF. CDR3 DNA sequence: TGTGCCACCAACACGGGGACAGATACGCAGTATTTT. Drawing the rest from reference TRBV28 and TRBJ2-3, the complete variable domain is DVKVTQSSRYLVKRTGEKVFLECVQDMDHENMFWYRQDPGLGLRLIYFSYDVKMKEKGDIPEGYSVSREKKERFSLILESASTNQTSMYLCATNTGTDTQYFGPGTRLTVL.

This clone was detected only a few times. The rearrangement uses TRBV6-5 and TRBJ1-2; TRBD1 matches at 7 bases. Germline V gene data show CDR1 as MNHEY and CDR2 as SVGAGI. The CDR3 totals 14 residues. V dropped 5 bases and J dropped 5; count of bases not matched to a gene: 8. In nucleotides, the CDR3 is TGTGCCAGCAGTCGACCGGGACAGTCGTATGGCTACACCTTC. Translating it yields CASSRPGQSYGYTF.

The gene calls are TRBV11-2 and TRBJ2-7, with D maybe TRBD1 (5 bases). This CDR3 comprises 14 residues. Trimming cost V 6 bases and J 6 bases, with 18 bases left between them. Germline lookup yields CDR1 SGHAT and CDR2 FQNNGV. The CDR3 here is CASSSLQGSGEQYF. CDR3 sequence (DNA): TGTGCCAGCAGTTCCCTCCAGGGCTCCGGCGAGCAGTACTTC.

The chain combines TRBV2 with TRBJ2-7, with 10 bases that match TRBD2. J was trimmed by 2 bases and V by 0 bases; bases with no gene match: 7. The CDR3 is 17 residues long. In germline, CDR1 is SNHLY, CDR2 FYNNEI. The CDR3: CASSEALRLAGAYEQYF. CDR3 nucleotides: TGTGCCAGCAGTGAAGCGCTTAGGCTAGCGGGGGCCTACGAGCAGTACTTC.

The chain has TRBV5-1 and TRBJ2-3, with 13 bases identical to TRBD2. The germline gives CDR1 SGHRS, CDR2 YFSETQ. This CDR3 is 16 amino acids long. V dropped 4 bases and J dropped 3; count of bases not matched to a gene: 5. CDR3 DNA: TGCGCCAGCAGCCCGGGGACTAGCGGGGTTACAGATACGCAGTATTTT. Residues: CASSPGTSGVTDTQYF. Filled out from reference TRBV5-1 and TRBJ2-3, the complete variable domain reads KAGVTQTPRYLIKTRGQQVTLSCSPISGHRSVSWYQQTPGQGLQFLFEYFSETQRNKGNFPGRFSGRQFSNSRSEMNVSTLELGDSALYLCASSPGTSGVTDTQYFGPGTRLTVL.

CDR3 region: CASSFTVPTGNTIYF. DNA of the CDR3: TGTGCCAGCAGCTTCACAGTCCCGACAGGAAACACCATATATTTT. This chain connects TRBV11-2 to TRBJ1-3, with D hard to call. The germline V gene has CDR1 SGHAT and CDR2 FQNNGV. V was trimmed by 3 bases and J by 4 bases, leaving 13 bases between them. The CDR3 is 15 amino acids.

This chain uses TRBV5-8 with TRBJ2-7, with D possibly TRBD2 on 6 matching bases. The CDR3 is made up of 15 amino acids. V dropped 4 bases and J dropped 4 bases, with 18 bases sitting between them. Germline assignment: CDR1 SGHTS and CDR2 YDEGEE. The CDR3 DNA reads as TGTGCCAGCAGCCCCCCCTTCCGGGGGTTGTACGAGCAGTACTTC. Translating it yields CASSPPFRGLYEQYF.

This sequence joins TRBV5-4 and TRBJ1-4; D is perhaps TRBD1 (6 bases). The CDR3 runs to 13 residues. The V gene's germline CDR1 is SGHNT and CDR2 YYREEE (reference sequence). Trimming removed 4 bases from V and 6 bases from J, with 10 bases in between. CDR3 nucleotide sequence: TGTGCCAGCAGCGGCAGGGGCCATGAAAAACTGTTTTTT. Translated: CASSGRGHEKLFF. Together with reference TRBV5-4 and TRBJ1-4, the CDR3 gives the full variable domain: ETGVTQSPTHLIKTRGQQVTLRCSSQSGHNTVSWYQQALGQGPQFIFQYYREEENGRGNFPPRFSGLQFPNYSSELNVNALELDDSALYLCASSGRGHEKLFFGSGTQLSVL.

The chain uses TRBV2 and TRBJ2-1; 7 bases match TRBD2. Germline CDR1 is SNHLY and CDR2 is FYNNEI. The CDR3 is 16 residues long. Trimming cost V 7 bases and J 0 bases; bases outside gene matches: 9. As DNA, the CDR3 is TGTGCCAGCATTTTTGTGGGAGGGAGCTCCTACAATGAGCAGTTCTTC. Its protein product is CASIFVGGSSYNEQFF.

The chain has TRBV9 and TRBJ2-3, with 9 bases matching TRBD2. CDR3 length: 16 residues. Germline-derived CDR1 and CDR2 are SGDLS and YYNGEE. The trim removed 0 bases at V and 6 bases at J, leaving 8 bases unmatched. In nucleotides, the CDR3 is TGTGCCAGCAGCGTAGCGTACGGCGGGAGGGCCGATACGCAGTATTTT. It yields the protein CASSVAYGGRADTQYF.

The CDR3 reads CSVEDLRGRETQYF. The DNA of the CDR3 is TGCAGCGTTGAAGATCTGAGGGGGCGAGAGACCCAGTACTTC. This chain connects TRBV29-1 to TRBJ2-5; 7 bases match TRBD1. V shed 0 bases, J shed 4 bases, and the junction held 5 bases outside the gene matches. From germline, CDR1 is SQVTM and CDR2 ANQGSEA. The CDR3 contains 14 residues.

The V and J genes are TRBV7-2 and TRBJ1-1; TRBD1 might be the D (5 bases). V lost 2 bases, J lost 5 bases, and 12 bases lay in between. The germline V gene has CDR1 SGHTA and CDR2 FQGNSA. The CDR3 has 14 residues. CDR3 amino acids: CASSLQGSGTEAFF. For the CDR3, the DNA is TGTGCCAGCAGCTTACAGGGAAGTGGGACTGAAGCTTTCTTT.

The chain joins TRBV30 to TRBJ2-2; 7 bases agree with TRBD2. Germline CDR1 GTSNPN, CDR2 SVGIG (reference sequence). This CDR3 contains 13 residues. J lost 5 bases, V lost 5 bases, and 5 bases had no gene match. The CDR3 loop reads CAWGLVRTGELFF. The CDR3 nucleotides read TGTGCCTGGGGACTAGTTAGGACCGGGGAGCTGTTTTTT.